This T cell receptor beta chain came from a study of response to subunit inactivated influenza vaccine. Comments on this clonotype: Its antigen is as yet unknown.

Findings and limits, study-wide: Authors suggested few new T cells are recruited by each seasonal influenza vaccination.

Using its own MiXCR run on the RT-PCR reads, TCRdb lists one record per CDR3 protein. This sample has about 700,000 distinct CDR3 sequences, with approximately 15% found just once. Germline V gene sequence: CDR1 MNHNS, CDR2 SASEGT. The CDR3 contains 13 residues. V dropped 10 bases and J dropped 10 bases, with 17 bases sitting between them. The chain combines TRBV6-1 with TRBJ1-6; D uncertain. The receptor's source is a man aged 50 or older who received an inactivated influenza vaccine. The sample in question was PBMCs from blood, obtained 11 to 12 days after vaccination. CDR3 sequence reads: CATTGNKRSPLHF. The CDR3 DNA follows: TGTGCCACCACGGGAAATAAGAGGTCACCCCTCCACTTT.